These 21 T cell receptor beta chains came from one sample sequenced in a study of blood T cell repertoires in COVID-19. Using immunoSEQ multiplex PCR, the repertoire was profiled, and TCRdb retains in-frame clones only, with some absent. Counted here are 190,000 or so clones, around 87% occurring once; the ten biggest clones make up roughly 0.9%. The source material was peripheral blood. The receptors were gathered from a woman aged 18-29 years who had recovered from COVID-19.

The chain employs TRBV4-3 and TRBJ2-3; 15 bases are a match to TRBD2. With 0 bases clipped from V and 1 base from J, the junction kept 2 bases outside the gene matches. CDR1 is LGHNA and CDR2 is YSLEER in the germline V gene. The CDR3 totals 18 residues. CDR3 DNA: TGCGCCAGCAGCCAAGAGGGACTAGCGGGAGGCGGCACAGATACGCAGTATTTT. Translated: CASSQEGLAGGGTDTQYF.

The V and J genes are TRBV7-9 and TRBJ1-2; 7 bases agree with TRBD1. In germline, CDR1 is SEHNR, CDR2 FQNEAQ (reference sequence). CDR3 length: 14 residues. J gave up 5 bases and V 4 bases, and 7 bases lay outside the gene matches. DNA for the CDR3: TGTGCCAGCAGCTCGACAGGGAAAATATATGGCTACACCTTC. Protein sequence: CASSSTGKIYGYTF.

This chain connects TRBV19 to TRBJ1-6, with D possibly matching TRBD1 (6 bases). The CDR3 extends over 14 amino acids. V lost 6 bases to trimming and J lost 5 bases, with 11 bases between them. The germline CDR1 and CDR2 sequences are LNHDA and SQIVND (reference sequence). The CDR3: CASREQGHNSPLHF. The DNA for the CDR3 is TGTGCCAGTAGGGAACAGGGCCATAATTCACCCCTCCACTTT.

Only a few counts were recorded for this clone. The CDR3 bases are TGCGCCAGCAGGGGCCAATTACATCAGCCCCAGCATTTT. Amino acid sequence: CASRGQLHQPQHF. The V call is TRBV10-1, the J call TRBJ1-5; D unclear. The V and J ends lost 6 bases and 5 bases respectively, with 11 bases between them. This CDR3 has 13 amino acids. Germline-derived CDR1 and CDR2 are WNHNN and SYGVQD (reference sequence).

The gene calls are TRBV19 and TRBJ2-5; a weak D match, TRBD2 (5 bases). Trimming removed 4 bases from V and 5 bases from J, with 20 bases in between. Per the germline V gene, CDR1 is LNHDA and CDR2 is SQIVND (reference sequence). This CDR3 spans 16 amino acids. As DNA, the CDR3 is TGTGCCAGTAGTACAGTCAGAGGGCGTGATTTGGAGACCCAGTACTTC. This translates into CASSTVRGRDLETQYF. Full variable domain (rest looked up from reference TRBV19 and TRBJ2-5): DGGITQSPKYLFRKEGQNVTLSCEQNLNHDAMYWYRQDPGQGLRLIYYSQIVNDFQKGDIAEGYSVSREKKESFPLTVTSAQKNPTAFYLCASSTVRGRDLETQYFGPGTRLLVL.

The genes are TRBV7-2 and TRBJ1-6; no firm D call. V lost 1 base, J lost 10 bases, and 11 bases lay in between. Germline V gives CDR1 SGHTA, CDR2 FQGNSA. The CDR3 consists of 14 residues. The CDR3 protein is CASSLVLGRSPLHF. CDR3 in DNA: TGTGCCAGCAGCTTAGTGTTAGGGAGATCACCCCTCCACTTT.

This rearrangement joins TRBV4-3 to TRBJ1-4, with 7 positions matching TRBD1. Germline lookup yields CDR1 LGHNA and CDR2 YSLEER. With 1 base clipped from V and 4 bases from J, the junction kept 3 bases outside the gene matches. The CDR3 is made up of 15 amino acids. The CDR3 bases are TGCGCCAGCAGCCAAGGTGGGACAGTTAATGAAAAACTGTTTTTT. It translates to CASSQGGTVNEKLFF.

V is TRBV7-6 and J is TRBJ2-3; tentative D call: TRBD2 (6 bases). With 3 bases removed from V and 0 bases from J, the gap between germline ends came to 25 bases. The CDR3 is 20 amino acids. Germline V lookup: CDR1 SGHVS, CDR2 FNYEAQ. The CDR3 reads CASSFPQTSLRKPSTDTQYF. As DNA, the CDR3 is TGTGCCAGCAGCTTTCCCCAGACTAGTCTCCGAAAACCTAGCACAGATACGCAGTATTTT. The variable domain in full, with the rest retrieved from reference TRBV7-6 and TRBJ2-3, is GAGVSQSPRYKVTKRGQDVALRCDPISGHVSLYWYRQALGQGPEFLTYFNYEAQQDKSGLPNDRFSAERPEGSISTLTIQRTEQRDSAMYRCASSFPQTSLRKPSTDTQYFGPGTRLTVL.

The V gene is TRBV9, the J gene TRBJ2-1; 13 bases agree with TRBD2. The V gene's germline CDR1 is SGDLS and CDR2 YYNGEE. The CDR3 runs to 15 residues. With 3 bases clipped from V and 10 bases from J, the junction kept 7 bases outside the gene matches. Here the CDR3 reads CASSAPGLAGREQFF. The CDR3 DNA reads TGTGCCAGCAGCGCTCCGGGACTAGCGGGAAGGGAGCAGTTCTTC.

The table lists this clone with a count of one. The rearrangement links TRBV5-6 to TRBJ2-7, with a possible D match to TRBD2 (6 bases). Germline CDR1 reads SGHDT; CDR2 reads YYEEEE. The V end was cut by 2 bases, the J end by 5 bases, with 17 bases between. The CDR3 consists of 15 residues. CDR3 loop: CASSFGTGVPNEQYF. CDR3 DNA: TGTGCCAGCAGCTTCGGGACTGGAGTCCCCAACGAGCAGTACTTC.

Worth noting for this clone: Other DNA sequences in this sample translate to the same CDR3. The V call is TRBV7-3, the J call TRBJ1-2, with no clear D. This CDR3 region has 12 residues. The germline gives CDR1 SGHTA, CDR2 FQGTGA. V was pared by 5 bases and J by 5 bases, with 9 bases between. CDR3 coding DNA: TGTGCCAGCAGCCCCGACGGGTATGGCTACACCTTC. It specifies CASSPDGYGYTF.

CDR3 residues: CASSLQGGADTQYF. For the CDR3, the DNA is TGTGCCAGCAGTCTACAGGGAGGGGCAGATACGCAGTATTTT. V usage is TRBV25-1 and J usage is TRBJ2-3; possibly TRBD2 for D (7 bases). CDR1 and CDR2 from the germline V gene are MGHDK and SYGVNS. The CDR3 is made up of 14 amino acids. The V gene lost 5 bases and the J gene lost 4 bases, with 13 bases spanning the gap.

This clone was recorded a few times. The chain employs TRBV6-5 and TRBJ2-7; perhaps TRBD1 as D (6 bases). Germline-derived CDR1 and CDR2 are MNHEY and SVGAGI. This CDR3 has 14 amino acids. Trimming took off 5 bases at V and 5 bases at J, with 16 bases between the two ends. The CDR3 DNA sequence: TGTGCCAGCAGTACAGGAACAGGGAGCCACGAGCAGTACGTC. It codes for CASSTGTGSHEQYV.

The gene calls are TRBV4-1 and TRBJ2-1; the D is unclear. V was shortened by 0 bases and J by 0 bases, with 6 bases between the two germline ends. Germline V gene lookup returns CDR1 MGHRA and CDR2 YSYEKL. CDR3 size: 15 residues. The DNA for the CDR3 is TGCGCCAGCAGCCAAGACCGTAGCTCCTACAATGAGCAGTTCTTC. It codes for CASSQDRSSYNEQFF.

This rearrangement joins TRBV10-2 to TRBJ2-7; TRBD2 matches 7 bases. Germline values: CDR1 WSHSY, CDR2 SAAADI. This CDR3 is built from 13 residues. The V segment lost 6 bases and the J segment 2 bases; nucleotides outside the gene matches: 4. CDR3 region: CASRASGTYEQYF. The CDR3 DNA follows: TGCGCCAGCAGGGCTAGCGGTACCTACGAGCAGTACTTC.

The V and J genes are TRBV27 and TRBJ1-2, with D hard to call. Trimming shortened V by 2 bases and J by 2 bases, and 15 bases separated the two germline ends. There are 16 residues in the CDR3. Per the germline V gene, CDR1 is MNHEY and CDR2 is SMNVEV (reference sequence). The DNA of the CDR3 is TGTGCCAGCAGTTTACTTCCCCCGGGAGCAAACTATGGCTACACCTTC. As protein: CASSLLPPGANYGYTF.

The chain recombines TRBV3-1 (or the pseudogene TRBV3-2) with TRBJ1-2; 10 bases fit TRBD1. Unmatched junction bases numbered 6, after V lost 4 bases and J lost 1 base. The germline gives CDR1 LGHDT, CDR2 YNNKEL (reference sequence). The CDR3 length is 16 residues. Here the CDR3 DNA reads TGTGCCAGCAGCCGGGCGACAGGGGGCTTTAACTATGGCTACACCTTC. Protein product: CASSRATGGFNYGYTF.

This clone was detected once. V gene TRBV29-1 combines with J gene TRBJ2-2, with 10 bases that match TRBD2. This CDR3 comprises 13 residues. Unmatched junction bases numbered 4, after V lost 7 bases and J lost 5 bases. The germline V gene has CDR1 SQVTM and CDR2 ANQGSEA. CDR3 sequence (DNA): TGCAGCGGAGGGACTAGCGAGACCGGGGAGCTGTTTTTT. This translates into CSGGTSETGELFF.

The chain couples TRBV5-6 to TRBJ1-1, with D hard to call. The CDR3 extends over 15 amino acids. The germline V and J ends were trimmed by 0 bases and 4 bases, with 13 bases remaining between them. Germline CDR1 is SGHDT and CDR2 is YYEEEE. The CDR3 DNA sequence: TGTGCCAGCAGCTTGGATGTGGGCGCGGGCACTGAAGCTTTCTTT. It specifies CASSLDVGAGTEAFF.

There are a few counts of this clone. The rearrangement joins TRBV14 to TRBJ2-3; D is possibly TRBD2 (6 bases). Germline CDR1 reads SGHDN; CDR2 reads FVKESK. The CDR3 loop spans 16 amino acids. Trimming removed 1 base at V and 2 bases at J, with 13 bases between. CDR3 amino acids: CASSQVGGTLTDTQYF. The CDR3 DNA reads TGTGCCAGCAGCCAAGTTGGCGGGACCCTCACAGATACGCAGTATTTT.

This clone was detected once. The rearrangement joins TRBV4-2 to TRBJ2-2, with unresolved D. V shed 0 bases and J shed 0 bases, with 8 bases lying between them. The CDR3 sequence is 16 residues long. Germline V gives CDR1 LGHNA, CDR2 YNFKEQ. CDR3 sequence reads: CASSQEIAANTGELFF. The CDR3 DNA sequence: TGTGCCAGCAGCCAAGAAATAGCCGCGAACACCGGGGAGCTGTTTTTT.